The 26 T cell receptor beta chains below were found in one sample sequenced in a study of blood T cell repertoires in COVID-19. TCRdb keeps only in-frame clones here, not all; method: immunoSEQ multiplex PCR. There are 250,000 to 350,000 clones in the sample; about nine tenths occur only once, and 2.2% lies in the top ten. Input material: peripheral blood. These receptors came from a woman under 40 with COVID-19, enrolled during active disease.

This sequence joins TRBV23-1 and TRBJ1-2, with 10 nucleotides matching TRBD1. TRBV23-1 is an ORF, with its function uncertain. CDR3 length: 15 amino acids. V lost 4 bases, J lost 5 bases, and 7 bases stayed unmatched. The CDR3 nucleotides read TGCGCCAGCAGTCGAGCCCCGGGACAGGGGTATGGCTACACCTTC. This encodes CASSRAPGQGYGYTF.

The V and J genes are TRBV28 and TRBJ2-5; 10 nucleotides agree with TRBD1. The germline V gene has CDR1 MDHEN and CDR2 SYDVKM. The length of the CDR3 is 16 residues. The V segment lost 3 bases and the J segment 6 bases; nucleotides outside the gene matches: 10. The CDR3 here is CASSFAGTGASKTQYF. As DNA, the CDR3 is TGTGCCAGCAGTTTCGCCGGGACAGGGGCTTCAAAGACCCAGTACTTC.

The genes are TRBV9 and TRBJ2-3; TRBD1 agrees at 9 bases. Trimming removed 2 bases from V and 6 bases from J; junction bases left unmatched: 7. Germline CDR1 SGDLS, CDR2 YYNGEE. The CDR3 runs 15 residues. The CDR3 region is CASSVGTGILDTQYF. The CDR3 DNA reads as TGTGCCAGCAGCGTGGGGACAGGGATTTTGGATACGCAGTATTTT.

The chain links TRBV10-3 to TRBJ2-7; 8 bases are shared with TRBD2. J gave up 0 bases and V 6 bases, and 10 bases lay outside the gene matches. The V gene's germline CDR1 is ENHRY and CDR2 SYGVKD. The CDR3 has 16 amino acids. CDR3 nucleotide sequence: TGTGCCATCAGGGAACAGTCGACTAGCGCCTCCTACGAGCAGTACTTC. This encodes CAIREQSTSASYEQYF.

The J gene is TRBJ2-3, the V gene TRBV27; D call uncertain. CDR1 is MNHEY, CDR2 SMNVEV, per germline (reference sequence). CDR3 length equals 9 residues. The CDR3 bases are TGTGGTCAAACAGATACGCAGTATTTT. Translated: CGQTDTQYF.

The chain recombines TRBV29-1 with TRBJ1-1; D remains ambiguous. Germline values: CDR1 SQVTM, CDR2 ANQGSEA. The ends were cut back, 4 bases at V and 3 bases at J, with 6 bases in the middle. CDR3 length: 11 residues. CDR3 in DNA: TGCAGCGTTGTTGCGGACACTGAAGCTTTCTTT. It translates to CSVVADTEAFF. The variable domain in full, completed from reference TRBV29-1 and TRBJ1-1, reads SAVISQKPSRDICQRGTSLTIQCQVDSQVTMMFWYRQQPGQSLTLIATANQGSEATYESGFVIDKFPISRPNLTFSTLTVSNMSPEDSSIYLCSVVADTEAFFGQGTRLTVV.

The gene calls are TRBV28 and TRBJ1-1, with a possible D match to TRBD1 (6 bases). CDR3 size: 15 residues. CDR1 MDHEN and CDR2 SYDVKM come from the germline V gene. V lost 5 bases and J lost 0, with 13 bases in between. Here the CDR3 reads CASSSTGLMNTEAFF. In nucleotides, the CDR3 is TGTGCCAGCAGTAGCACAGGGCTCATGAACACTGAAGCTTTCTTT.

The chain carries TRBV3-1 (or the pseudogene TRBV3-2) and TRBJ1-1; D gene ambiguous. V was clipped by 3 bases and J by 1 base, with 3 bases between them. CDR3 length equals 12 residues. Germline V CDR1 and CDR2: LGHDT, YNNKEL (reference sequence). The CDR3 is CASSHRNTEAFF. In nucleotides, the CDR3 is TGTGCCAGCAGCCACAGGAACACTGAAGCTTTCTTT.

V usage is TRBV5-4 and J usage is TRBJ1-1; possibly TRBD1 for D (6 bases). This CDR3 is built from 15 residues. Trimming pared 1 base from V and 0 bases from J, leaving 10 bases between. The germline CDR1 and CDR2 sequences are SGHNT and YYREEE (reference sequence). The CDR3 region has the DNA TGTGCCAGCAGCTTGTCCCGGGACATGAACACTGAAGCTTTCTTT. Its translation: CASSLSRDMNTEAFF. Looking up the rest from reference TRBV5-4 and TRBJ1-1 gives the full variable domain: ETGVTQSPTHLIKTRGQQVTLRCSSQSGHNTVSWYQQALGQGPQFIFQYYREEENGRGNFPPRFSGLQFPNYSSELNVNALELDDSALYLCASSLSRDMNTEAFFGQGTRLTVV.

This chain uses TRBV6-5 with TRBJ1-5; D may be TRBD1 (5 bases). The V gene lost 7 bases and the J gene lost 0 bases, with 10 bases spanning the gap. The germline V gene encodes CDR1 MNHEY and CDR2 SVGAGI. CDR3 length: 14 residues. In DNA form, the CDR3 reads TGTGCCAGCAAAGGAGGGGTTAGCAATCAGCCCCAGCATTTT. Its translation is CASKGGVSNQPQHF.

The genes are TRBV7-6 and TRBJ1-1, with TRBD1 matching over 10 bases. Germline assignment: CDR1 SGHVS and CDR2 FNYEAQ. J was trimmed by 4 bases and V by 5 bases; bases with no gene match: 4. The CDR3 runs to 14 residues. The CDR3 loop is CASSPTGGLTEAFF. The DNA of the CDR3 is TGTGCCAGCAGCCCGACAGGGGGCCTCACTGAAGCTTTCTTT.

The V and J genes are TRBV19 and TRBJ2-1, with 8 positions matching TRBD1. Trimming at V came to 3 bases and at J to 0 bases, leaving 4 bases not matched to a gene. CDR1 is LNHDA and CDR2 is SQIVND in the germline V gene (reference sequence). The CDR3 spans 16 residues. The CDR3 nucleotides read TGTGCCAGTAGTATGGCAGGGGGCTTCTCCTACAATGAGCAGTTCTTC. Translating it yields CASSMAGGFSYNEQFF. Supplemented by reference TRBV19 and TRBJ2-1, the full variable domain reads DGGITQSPKYLFRKEGQNVTLSCEQNLNHDAMYWYRQDPGQGLRLIYYSQIVNDFQKGDIAEGYSVSREKKESFPLTVTSAQKNPTAFYLCASSMAGGFSYNEQFFGPGTRLTVL.

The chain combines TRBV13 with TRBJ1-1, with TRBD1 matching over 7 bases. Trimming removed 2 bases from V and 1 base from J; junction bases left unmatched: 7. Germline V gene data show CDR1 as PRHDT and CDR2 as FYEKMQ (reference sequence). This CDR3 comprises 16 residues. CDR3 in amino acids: CASSLYKGAKNTEAFF. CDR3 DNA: TGTGCCAGCAGCTTATATAAGGGGGCGAAGAACACTGAAGCTTTCTTT.

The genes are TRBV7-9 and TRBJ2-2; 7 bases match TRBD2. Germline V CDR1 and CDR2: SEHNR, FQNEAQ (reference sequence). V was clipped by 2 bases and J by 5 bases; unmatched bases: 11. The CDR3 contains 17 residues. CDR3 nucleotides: TGTGCCAGCAGCTTAAATTGGACTAGTTGGTTTACCGGGGAGCTGTTTTTT. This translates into CASSLNWTSWFTGELFF.

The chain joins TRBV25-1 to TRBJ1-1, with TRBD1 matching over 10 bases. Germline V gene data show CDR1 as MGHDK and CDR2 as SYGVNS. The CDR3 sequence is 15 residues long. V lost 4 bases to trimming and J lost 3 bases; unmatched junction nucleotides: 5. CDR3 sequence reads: CASSAAGQGYTEAFF. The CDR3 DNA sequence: TGTGCCAGCAGTGCAGCGGGACAGGGGTACACTGAAGCTTTCTTT.

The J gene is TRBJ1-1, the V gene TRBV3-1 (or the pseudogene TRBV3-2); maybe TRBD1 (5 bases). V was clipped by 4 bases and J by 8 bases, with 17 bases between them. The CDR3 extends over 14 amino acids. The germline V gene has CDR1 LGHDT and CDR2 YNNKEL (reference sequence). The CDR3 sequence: CASSPRDFRTEAFF. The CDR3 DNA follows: TGTGCCAGCAGCCCCCGGGACTTTAGAACGGAAGCTTTCTTT.

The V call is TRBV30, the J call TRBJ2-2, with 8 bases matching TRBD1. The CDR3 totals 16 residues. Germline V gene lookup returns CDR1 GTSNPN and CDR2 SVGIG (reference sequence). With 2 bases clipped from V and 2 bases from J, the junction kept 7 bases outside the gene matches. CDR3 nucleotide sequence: TGTGCCTGGAGTTCCCGGACAGGGCAAAACACCGGGGAGCTGTTTTTT. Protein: CAWSSRTGQNTGELFF.

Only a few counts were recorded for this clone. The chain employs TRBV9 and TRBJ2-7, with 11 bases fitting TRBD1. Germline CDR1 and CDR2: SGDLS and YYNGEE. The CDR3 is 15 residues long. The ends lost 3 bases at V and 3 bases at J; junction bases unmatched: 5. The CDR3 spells CASSAGTGGRYEQYF. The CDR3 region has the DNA TGTGCCAGCAGCGCAGGGACAGGGGGTCGCTACGAGCAGTACTTC.

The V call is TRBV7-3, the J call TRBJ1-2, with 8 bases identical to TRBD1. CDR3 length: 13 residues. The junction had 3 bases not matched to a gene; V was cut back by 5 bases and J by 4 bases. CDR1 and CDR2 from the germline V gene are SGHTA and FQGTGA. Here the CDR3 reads CASSIGTGYGYTF. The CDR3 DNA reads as TGTGCCAGCAGCATCGGGACAGGCTATGGCTACACCTTC.

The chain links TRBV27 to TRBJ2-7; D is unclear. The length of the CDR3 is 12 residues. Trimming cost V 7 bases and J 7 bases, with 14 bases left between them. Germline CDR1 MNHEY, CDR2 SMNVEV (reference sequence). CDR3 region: CASNLLGGEQYF. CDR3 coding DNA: TGTGCCAGCAACCTTCTAGGTGGGGAGCAGTACTTC.

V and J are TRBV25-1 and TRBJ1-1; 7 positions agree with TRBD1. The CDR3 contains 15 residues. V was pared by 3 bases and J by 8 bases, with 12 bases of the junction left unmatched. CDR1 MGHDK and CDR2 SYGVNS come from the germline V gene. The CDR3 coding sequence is TGTGCCAGCAGTGACCTCACGACAGGGAGGTTCGAAGCTTTCTTT. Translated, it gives CASSDLTTGRFEAFF. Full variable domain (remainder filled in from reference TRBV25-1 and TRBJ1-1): EADIYQTPRYLVIGTGKKITLECSQTMGHDKMYWYQQDPGMELHLIHYSYGVNSTEKGDLSSESTVSRIRTEHFPLTLESARPSHTSQYLCASSDLTTGRFEAFFGQGTRLTVV.

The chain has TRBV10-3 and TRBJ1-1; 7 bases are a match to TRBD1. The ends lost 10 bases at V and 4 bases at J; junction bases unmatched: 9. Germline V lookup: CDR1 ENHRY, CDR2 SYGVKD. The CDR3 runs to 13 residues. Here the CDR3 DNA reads TGTGCCACAAAAGAGGGGACAGCCACTGAAGCTTTCTTT. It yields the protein CATKEGTATEAFF.

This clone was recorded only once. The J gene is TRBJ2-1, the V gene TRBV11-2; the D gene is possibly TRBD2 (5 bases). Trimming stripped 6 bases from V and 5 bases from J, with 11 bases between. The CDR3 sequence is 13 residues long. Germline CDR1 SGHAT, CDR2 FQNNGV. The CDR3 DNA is TGTGCCAGCAGTCCGGACTGGAACAATGAGCAGTTCTTC. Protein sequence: CASSPDWNNEQFF.

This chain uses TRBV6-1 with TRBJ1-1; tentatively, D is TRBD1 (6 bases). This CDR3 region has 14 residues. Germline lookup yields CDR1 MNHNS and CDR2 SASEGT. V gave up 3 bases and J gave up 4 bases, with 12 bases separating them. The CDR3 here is CASSEFDRLTEAFF. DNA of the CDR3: TGTGCCAGCAGTGAGTTCGACAGGCTCACTGAAGCTTTCTTT.

CDR3 protein: CASSHGTVGELFF. In DNA, the CDR3 is TGTGCCAGCTCGCATGGGACAGTCGGGGAGCTGTTTTTT. The V and J genes are TRBV18 and TRBJ2-2, with TRBD1 matching 7 bases. From germline, CDR1 is KGHSH and CDR2 LQKENI. The CDR3 spans 13 residues. V shed 6 bases and J 7 bases; nucleotides not matched to a gene: 5.

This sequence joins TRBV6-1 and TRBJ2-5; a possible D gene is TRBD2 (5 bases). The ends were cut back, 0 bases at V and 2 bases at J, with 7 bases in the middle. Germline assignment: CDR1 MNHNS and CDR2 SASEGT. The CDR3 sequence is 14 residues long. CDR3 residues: CASSEARTQETQYF. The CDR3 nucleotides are TGTGCCAGCAGTGAAGCGAGGACTCAAGAGACCCAGTACTTC.